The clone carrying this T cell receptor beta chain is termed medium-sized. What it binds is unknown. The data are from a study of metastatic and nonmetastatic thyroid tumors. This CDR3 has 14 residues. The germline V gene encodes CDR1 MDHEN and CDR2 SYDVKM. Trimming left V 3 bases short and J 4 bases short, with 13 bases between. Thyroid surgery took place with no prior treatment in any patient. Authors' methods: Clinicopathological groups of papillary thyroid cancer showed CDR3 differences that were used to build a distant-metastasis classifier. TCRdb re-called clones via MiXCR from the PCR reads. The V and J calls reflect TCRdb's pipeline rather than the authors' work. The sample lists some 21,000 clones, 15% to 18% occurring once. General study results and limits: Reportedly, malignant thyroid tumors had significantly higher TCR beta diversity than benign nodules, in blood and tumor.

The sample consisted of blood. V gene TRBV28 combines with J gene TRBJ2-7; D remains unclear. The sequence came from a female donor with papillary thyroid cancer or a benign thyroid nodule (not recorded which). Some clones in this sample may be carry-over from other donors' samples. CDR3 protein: CASSFARSLYEQYF. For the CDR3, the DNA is TGTGCCAGCAGTTTCGCACGGTCGTTGTACGAGCAGTACTTC.